This paragraph reports one T cell receptor (beta chain). Its antigen is currently unknown. With 5 bases clipped from V and 6 bases from J, the junction kept 11 bases outside the gene matches. The germline CDR1 and CDR2 sequences are SGHDT and YYEEEE. This CDR3 has 16 residues. PCR used 60 Vbeta primers and 13 Jbeta primers. Sequencing used immunoSEQ multiplex PCR; TCRdb keeps in-frame clones, though not all of them. The sample holds approximately 160,000 clones, around 80% seen once. The sample belongs to a study of cytomegalovirus exposure and HLA in healthy donors. Study results and limitations: Some highly shared sequence variants likely arose as a pipeline artifact.

The origin of this receptor is a woman in her thirties or forties in good health and CMV-seronegative. The sample was PBMCs. The J gene is TRBJ2-2, the V gene TRBV5-6; 9 nucleotides line up with TRBD1. The DNA of the CDR3 is TGTGCCAGCAGGCAGGGACAGGGTTTGATCGCCGGGGAGCTGTTTTTT. Translating gives CASRQGQGLIAGELFF.